This note documents a single T cell receptor (beta chain) sequence. Its antigen remains unknown. This CDR3 contains 16 residues. Germline V gene sequence: CDR1 KGHDR, CDR2 SFDVKD. V was pared by 3 bases and J by 7 bases, with 17 bases between. This sample is part of a study of blood T cells in healthy people across ages. Overall study context: Capture via template switching afforded approximately one barcoded beta molecule per two T cells.

The use of a sample-barcoded 5' primer and a J-beta primer mix characterized a second PCR of roughly 6 to 11 cycles. TCRdb re-called the 5' RACE reads with MiXCR, one entry per CDR3 protein. The sample yields hundreds of thousands of distinct CDR3 sequences, 40% to 45% seen once. Points from the study as a whole: Age advanced and TCR beta diversity per million T cells fell, roughly linearly. Diversity estimated from one million T cells was considered an underestimate.

The chain is built from TRBV24-1 and TRBJ1-4; D is uncertain. The TCR originated in a man at least 80 years old in good health. The sequencing sample was made of blood. DNA of the CDR3: TGTGCCACCAGTGATAGCGGACGGGCCACTTCTGAAAAACTGTTTTTT. Amino acid sequence: CATSDSGRATSEKLFF.